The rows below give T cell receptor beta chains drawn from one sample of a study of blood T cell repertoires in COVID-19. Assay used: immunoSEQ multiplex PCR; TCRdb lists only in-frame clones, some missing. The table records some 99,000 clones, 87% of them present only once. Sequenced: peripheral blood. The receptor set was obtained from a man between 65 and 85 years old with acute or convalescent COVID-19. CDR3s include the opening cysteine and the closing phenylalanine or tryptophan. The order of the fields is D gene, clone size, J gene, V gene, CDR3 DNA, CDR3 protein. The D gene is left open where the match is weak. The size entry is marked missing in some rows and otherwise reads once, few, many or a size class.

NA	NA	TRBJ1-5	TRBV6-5	TGTGCCAGCAGCCGCGGAACAATCAATCAGCCCCAGCATTTT	CASSRGTINQPQHF
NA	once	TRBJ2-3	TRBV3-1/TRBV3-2	TGTGCCAGCAGCCAGCAGGGTGTTGCAGATACGCAGTATTTT	CASSQQGVADTQYF
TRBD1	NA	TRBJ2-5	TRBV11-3	TGTGCCAGCAGCTTGGGCGGGACAGGGGGTCAGGAGACCCAGTACTTC	CASSLGGTGGQETQYF
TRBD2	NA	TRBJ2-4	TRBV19	TGTGCCAGTAGTAGAGCGGGGGCGACTTACAAAAACATTCAGTACTTC	CASSRAGATYKNIQYF
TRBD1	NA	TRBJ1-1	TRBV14	TGTGCCAGCAGCCAAGATCTAGGGACAGTTATGAACACTGAAGCTTTCTTT	CASSQDLGTVMNTEAFF
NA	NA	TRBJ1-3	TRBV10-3	TGTGCCATCCGTGGGGGGGGAAGGAGTTCGACTGGAAACACCATATATTTT	CAIRGGGRSSTGNTIYF
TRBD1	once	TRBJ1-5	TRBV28	TGTGCCAGCAGTTTAGAGACAGGGGGCTGGCAGCCCCAGCATTTT	CASSLETGGWQPQHF
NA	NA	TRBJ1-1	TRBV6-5	TGTGCCAGCACTATAAGAGGGAACACTGAAGCTTTCTTT	CASTIRGNTEAFF
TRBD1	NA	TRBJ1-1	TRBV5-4	TGTGCCAGCAGTGGACAGGAGCACACTGAAGCTTTCTTT	CASSGQEHTEAFF
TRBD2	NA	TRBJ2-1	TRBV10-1	TGCGCCAGCAGGCCTAGCGGGGGGGACTACAATGAGCAGTTCTTC	CASRPSGGDYNEQFF
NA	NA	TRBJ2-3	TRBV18	TGTGCCAGCTCACCGAACGGGGAGAATACGCAGTATTTT	CASSPNGENTQYF
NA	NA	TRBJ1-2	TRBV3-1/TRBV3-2	TGTGCCAGCAGCCATAGGAACGTGCAGGAAGGCTATGGCTACACCTTC	CASSHRNVQEGYGYTF
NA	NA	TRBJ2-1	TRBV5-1	TGCGCCAGCAGCTTGAGTCCTCTAGCCGGCTCCTACAATGAGCAGTTCTTC	CASSLSPLAGSYNEQFF
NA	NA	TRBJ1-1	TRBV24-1	TGTGCCACCACCGCAGGGGCGAACACTGAAGCTTTCTTT	CATTAGANTEAFF
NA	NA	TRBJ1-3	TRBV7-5	TGTGTCAGAAGCTTAGGGGGGCCCTATGGAAACACCATATATTTT	CVRSLGGPYGNTIYF
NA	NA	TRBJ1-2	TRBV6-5	TGTGCCAGCATGCGGGCATCTAACTATGGCTACACCTTC	CASMRASNYGYTF
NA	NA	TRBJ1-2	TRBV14	TGTGCCAGCAGCCAAGATCCAGGGTACTATGGCTACACCTTC	CASSQDPGYYGYTF
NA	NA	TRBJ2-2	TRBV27	TGTGCCAGCGGGGGGACTTCACCACTCAAGAACACCGGGGAGCTGTTTTTT	CASGGTSPLKNTGELFF
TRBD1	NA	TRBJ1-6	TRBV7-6	TGTGCCAGCAGCTTAGTTTCCAGGGCGGGACAGGGGGCCTGGAATTCACCCCTCCACTTT	CASSLVSRAGQGAWNSPLHF
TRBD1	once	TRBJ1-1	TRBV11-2	TGTGCCAGCAGCTCCTGGACAGGTAGTAAGGGTGAAGCTTTCTTT	CASSSWTGSKGEAFF
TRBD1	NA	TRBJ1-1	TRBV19	TGTGCCAGTAGCAGGACAGGGGGCGCCCCTCGCACTGAAGCTTTCTTT	CASSRTGGAPRTEAFF
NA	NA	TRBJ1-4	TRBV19	TGTGCCAGTAGTCCGGGTGGGGCGAAAAAACTGTTTTTT	CASSPGGAKKLFF
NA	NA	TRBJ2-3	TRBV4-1	TGCGCCAGCAGCCAAGGGCGCGGTCCTAGCACAGATACGCAGTATTTT	CASSQGRGPSTDTQYF
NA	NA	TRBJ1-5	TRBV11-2	TGTGCCAGCAGCTTAATAGCCGACAGAACAGGACAGCCCCAGCATTTT	CASSLIADRTGQPQHF